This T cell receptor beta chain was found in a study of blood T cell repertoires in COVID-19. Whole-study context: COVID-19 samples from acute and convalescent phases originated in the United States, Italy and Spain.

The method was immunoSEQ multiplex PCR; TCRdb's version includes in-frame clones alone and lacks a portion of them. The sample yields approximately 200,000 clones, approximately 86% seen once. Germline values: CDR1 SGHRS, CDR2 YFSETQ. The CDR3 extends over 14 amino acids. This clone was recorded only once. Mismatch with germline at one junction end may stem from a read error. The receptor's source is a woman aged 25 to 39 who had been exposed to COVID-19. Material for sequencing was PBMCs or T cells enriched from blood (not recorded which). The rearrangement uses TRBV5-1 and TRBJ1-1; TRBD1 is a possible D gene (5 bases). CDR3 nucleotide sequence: TGCGCCAACAGCTTGAGTCAGGGTAGCACTGAAGCTTTCTTT. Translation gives CANSLSQGSTEAFF.